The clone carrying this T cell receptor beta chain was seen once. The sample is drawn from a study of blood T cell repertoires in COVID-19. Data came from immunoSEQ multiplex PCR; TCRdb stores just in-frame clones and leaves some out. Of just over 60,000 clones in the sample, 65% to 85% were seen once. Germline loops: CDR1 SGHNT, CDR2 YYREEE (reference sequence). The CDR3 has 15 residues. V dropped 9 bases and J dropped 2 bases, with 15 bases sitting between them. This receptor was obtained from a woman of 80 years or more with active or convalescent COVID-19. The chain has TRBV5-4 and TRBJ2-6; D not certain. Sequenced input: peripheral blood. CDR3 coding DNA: TGTGCCACTACCGATCGAGGCACTGGGGCCAACGTCCTGACTTTC. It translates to CATTDRGTGANVLTF.